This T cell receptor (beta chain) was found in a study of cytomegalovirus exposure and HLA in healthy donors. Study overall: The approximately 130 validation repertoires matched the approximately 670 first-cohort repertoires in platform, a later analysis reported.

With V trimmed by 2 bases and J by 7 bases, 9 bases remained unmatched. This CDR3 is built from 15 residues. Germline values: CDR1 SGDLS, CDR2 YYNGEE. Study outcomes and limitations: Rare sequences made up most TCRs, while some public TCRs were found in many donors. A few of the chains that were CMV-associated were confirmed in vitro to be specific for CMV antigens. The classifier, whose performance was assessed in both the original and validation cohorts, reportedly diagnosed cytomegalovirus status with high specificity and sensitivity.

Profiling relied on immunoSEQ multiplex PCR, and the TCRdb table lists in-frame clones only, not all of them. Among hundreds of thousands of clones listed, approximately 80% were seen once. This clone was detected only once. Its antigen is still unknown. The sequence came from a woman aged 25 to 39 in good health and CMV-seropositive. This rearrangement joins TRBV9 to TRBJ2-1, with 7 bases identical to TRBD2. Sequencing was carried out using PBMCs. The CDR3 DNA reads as TGTGCCAGCAGCGTCGGCGGGGGAAGCGCGAATGAGCAGTTCTTC. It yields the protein CASSVGGGSANEQFF.